The clone carrying this T cell receptor (beta chain) was seen more than once but under ten times. The antigen is not known. Other DNA variants within this sample encode the same CDR3. This specimen belongs to a study of cytomegalovirus exposure and HLA in healthy donors. Study conclusions and caveats: First-cohort TCR clusters tended to co-occur in the 120 or so validation repertoires, a later analysis found.

This CDR3 comprises 13 residues. J gave up 5 bases and V 3 bases, and 2 bases lay outside the gene matches. Germline assignment: CDR1 LNHDA and CDR2 SQIVND (reference sequence). Using immunoSEQ multiplex PCR, the repertoire was profiled, and TCRdb retains in-frame clones only, with some absent. The sample contains around 400,000 clones, roughly 90% of which appear only once. The TCR was taken from a woman between 18 and 29 years old in good health and CMV-seronegative. Sample: PBMCs. The V call is TRBV19, the J call TRBJ1-2; 8 nucleotides match TRBD1. CDR3 region: CASSMTGEYGYTF. In DNA form, the CDR3 reads TGTGCCAGTAGTATGACAGGGGAGTATGGCTACACCTTC.